The entry below gives a single T cell receptor (beta chain) sequence along with its context. This entry belongs to a study of blood T cell repertoires in COVID-19. Clones were read by immunoSEQ multiplex PCR, and TCRdb kept only the in-frame ones, dropping some. The sample includes around 340,000 clones, 65% to 85% seen only once; the top ten take 2.5% to 3%. V was clipped by 2 bases and J by 2 bases, with 17 bases between them. The germline V gene has CDR1 SGHVS and CDR2 FNYEAQ. CDR3 length equals 17 residues. The sample taken for sequencing was peripheral blood. The rearrangement links TRBV7-6 to TRBJ2-3, with D perhaps TRBD2 (6 bases). The clonotype was recovered from a young man with active or convalescent COVID-19. The CDR3 sequence: CASSLRGVPLYTDTQYF. CDR3 DNA sequence: TGTGCCAGCAGCTTACGCGGGGTCCCCCTTTACACAGATACGCAGTATTTT.